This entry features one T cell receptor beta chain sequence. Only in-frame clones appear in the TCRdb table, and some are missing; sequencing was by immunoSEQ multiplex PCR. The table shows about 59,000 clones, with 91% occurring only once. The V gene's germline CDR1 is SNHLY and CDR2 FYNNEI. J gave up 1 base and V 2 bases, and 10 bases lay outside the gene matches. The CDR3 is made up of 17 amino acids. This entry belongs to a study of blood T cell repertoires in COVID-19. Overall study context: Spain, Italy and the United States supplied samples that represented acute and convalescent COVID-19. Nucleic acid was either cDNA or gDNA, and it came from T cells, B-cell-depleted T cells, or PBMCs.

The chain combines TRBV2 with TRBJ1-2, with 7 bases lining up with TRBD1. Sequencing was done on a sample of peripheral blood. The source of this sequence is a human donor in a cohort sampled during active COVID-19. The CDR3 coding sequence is TGTGCCAGCAGTGAACTGACAGGGCGCTCTAATAACTATGGCTACACCTTC. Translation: CASSELTGRSNNYGYTF.